This TCR beta chain was observed in a study of shared clonotypes between healthy human individuals. Libraries were prepared by immunoSEQ multiplex PCR; TCRdb keeps only in-frame clonotypes and omits some of them. The sample lists under 850,000 clones; around 93% were seen once. Naive CD8 cells lacked CD45RO, underwent positive selection for CCR7 and left out terminally differentiated effector memory CD45RA+ cells. Trimming stripped 0 bases from V and 0 bases from J, with 10 bases between. The CDR3 has 15 residues. Germline V gene sequence: CDR1 SGHRS, CDR2 YFSETQ. This chain links TRBV5-1 with TRBJ2-7, with no clear D. Sequenced input: naive CD8+ T cells sorted from blood. This TCR came from a man under 40 in good health. The CDR3 region has the DNA TGCGCCAGCAGCTTGGAGAGCAGCAGCTCCTACGAGCAGTACTTC. Its translation is CASSLESSSSYEQYF.